The sequence of this T cell receptor beta chain was determined in a study of T cell responses to AZD1222 COVID-19 vaccine (dated by TCRdb to 2020 to 2022). In terms of the full investigation: AZD1222 recipients with second doses at about 4 weeks or about 12 weeks were pooled, because spike-specific TCR depth and breadth did not differ between schedules. A total of over 230 trial participants underwent TCR sequencing, of whom around 210 had received two doses of AZD1222 and about 25 had received two doses of the MenACWY control vaccine. Trial participants were enrolled by age into 18-55, 56-69 and 70-plus year subgroups, with 148, 28 and 57 TCR-sequenced participants respectively. Paper-wide results and their limitations: The 56-69-year group was small, and its depth increase did not reach significance, likely because of low power. Nearly half of unique spike-specific TCRs reportedly recognized epitopes outside regions mutated in the B.1.351 and B.1.1.7 variants. The vaccine-associated CD4 TCRs covered the entire spike protein, and the dominant responses fell in regions 160-218 and 743-854. A significant rise in spike-specific TCR breadth and depth was observed after two AZD1222 doses relative to day 0 and relative to MenACWY recipients. Because no day 14 peak-response samples were available, the repertoires could be characterized only after the peak T cell response. Conclusions about previously exposed vaccinees were limited because only 5 or 6 AZD1222 recipients were SARS-CoV-2 seropositive at baseline. Participants were mostly white British, with more females than males. The authors suggested clonal diversity may have been underestimated.

This clone has a single count. Its antigen is unknown. Nothing much larger sits one base from this clone, and base qualities are not available. The intended sense of this specimen's time point label: baseline before first vaccination. The vaccinee samples were drawn from two UK trials, COV001 and COV002, one of which was a single-blind randomized controlled phase 2/3 trial testing AZD1222 (ChAdOx1 nCoV-19) in healthy adults. For TCRbeta chain sequencing, PBMC samples from trial participants were taken at day 0 and at day 28 after the second dose. The CDR3 regions of human TCRbeta chains were subjected to immunosequencing. The study's processing was this. Repertoire TCRs were matched against a reference library of SARS-CoV-2-specific TCRs generated with the MIRA antigen-specificity platform. Breadth was defined as the fraction of unique TCRs that were SARS-CoV-2-associated. Depth was defined as the fraction of total T cells that were SARS-CoV-2-associated. Using the MIRA data, each spike-specific TCR was assigned both to the spike region to which the TCR was reactive and to a CD4 or CD8 class. Log10-transformed breadth and depth values were compared by one-way ANOVA with Sidak's multiple comparisons tests. TCRdb obtained this table from immuneACCESS and retained in-frame rearrangements with V and J assigned. These tables miss some clones; where compared with another copy, unresolved V genes account for less than half of the shortfall, and the remainder is unexplained. The V and J calls and clone size were taken over from that table, and D and trimming were inferred from the DNA. The sample contains about 160,000 clones, roughly nine tenths of them found a single time. The ten largest make up around 6.9% of the sample.

The source is an adult in good health. The material was peripheral blood, obtained on day 0 of AZD1222 vaccination.

The DNA sequence is given as TGTGCCAGCAGATCAGCCGCCGGGACTCTCGCAGATACGCAGTATTTT. It encodes CASRSAAGTLADTQYF. The V and J genes are TRBV7-6 and TRBJ2-3, with TRBD2 perhaps the D gene, on 6 matching bases. Trimming takes 6 bases from V and 4 bases from J, and the germline ends sit 20 bases apart. Via the germline V gene, CDR1 is SGHVS and CDR2 FNYEAQ. The CDR3 spans 16 residues, from the cysteine through the phenylalanine. The read is trimmed to its CDR3 DNA, 48 bases read in frame from base 1. With the rest looked up from the reference TRBV7-6 and TRBJ2-3 genes rather than sequenced, the full variable domain is GAGVSQSPRYKVTKRGQDVALRCDPISGHVSLYWYRQALGQGPEFLTYFNYEAQQDKSGLPNDRFSAERPEGSISTLTIQRTEQRDSAMYRCASRSAAGTLADTQYFGPGTRLTVL.